This TCR beta chain was sequenced for a study of human T cells and chemical hapten exposure. Whole-study context: During the roughly 25-week study period, patients had diphenylcyclopropenone applied to the scalp every week. Predominantly women, the patients had alopecia areata, totalis or universalis.

Documented time point: pre-sensitization, week 0. Treatment denoted: therapeutic diphenylcyclopropenone sensitization with weekly scalp DPC. Prior to application of each patch test, blood was drawn. Donors, patients with alopecia ranging from 18 to 70 years old and judged suitable for DPC, provided samples. Germline V gene data show CDR1 as SGHKS and CDR2 as YYEKEE (reference sequence). J lost 8 bases, V lost 2 bases, and 11 bases had no gene match. The CDR3 is made up of 16 amino acids. MiXCR was run by TCRdb on the RACE reads, yielding one entry per CDR3 protein. The sample contains some 200,000 distinct CDR3 sequences, around 30% of which appear only once.

Material: whole blood, obtained in connection with sensitization to the hapten diphenylcyclopropenone (DPC). The sequence was collected from a woman younger than 45 with alopecia areata. Some clones in this sample may be carry-over from other donors' samples. The chain has TRBV5-5 and TRBJ1-4; 8 bases are shared with TRBD1. The chain's CDR3 is CASSLNVGTGIEKLFF. CDR3 bases: TGTGCCAGCAGCTTAAACGTGGGGACAGGCATAGAAAAACTGTTTTTT.